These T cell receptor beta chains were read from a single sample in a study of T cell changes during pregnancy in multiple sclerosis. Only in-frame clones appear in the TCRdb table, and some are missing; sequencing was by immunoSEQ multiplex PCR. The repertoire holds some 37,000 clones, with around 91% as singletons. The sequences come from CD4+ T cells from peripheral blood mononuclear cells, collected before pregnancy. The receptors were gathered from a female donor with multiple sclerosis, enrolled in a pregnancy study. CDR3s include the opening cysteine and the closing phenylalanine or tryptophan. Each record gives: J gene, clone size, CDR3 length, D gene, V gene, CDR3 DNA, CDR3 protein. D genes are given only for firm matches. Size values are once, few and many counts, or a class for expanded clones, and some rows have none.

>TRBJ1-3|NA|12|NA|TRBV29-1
TGCAGCGTCGGTCTATCTGGAAACACCATATATTTT
CSVGLSGNTIYF
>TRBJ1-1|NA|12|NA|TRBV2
TGTGCCAGCAGGATCGGGAACACTGAAGCTTTCTTT
CASRIGNTEAFF
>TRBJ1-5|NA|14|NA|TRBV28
TGTGCCAGCAGTTTTCGAGCCTTCAATCAGCCCCAGCATTTT
CASSFRAFNQPQHF
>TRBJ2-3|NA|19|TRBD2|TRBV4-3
TGCGCCAGCAGCCAAGATCCCGGGTGGTACGGGGAGGGCCAGGATACGCAGTATTTT
CASSQDPGWYGEGQDTQYF
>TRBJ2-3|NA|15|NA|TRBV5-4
TGTGCCAGCAGCTTGGAGTCGTGGCATCCGGATACGCAGTATTTT
CASSLESWHPDTQYF
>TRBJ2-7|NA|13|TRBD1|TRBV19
TGTGCCAGTAGAGACAGGGGGACTTACGAGCAGTACTTC
CASRDRGTYEQYF
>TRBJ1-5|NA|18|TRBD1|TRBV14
TGTGCCAGCAGCCAAGATCTGGGGACAGGGGAGTCTAATCAGCCCCAGCATTTT
CASSQDLGTGESNQPQHF
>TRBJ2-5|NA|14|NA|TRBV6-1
TGTGCCAGCAGTCGCACTAGCTCGTCGGAGACCCAGTACTTC
CASSRTSSSETQYF
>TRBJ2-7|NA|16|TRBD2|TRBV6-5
TGTGCCAGCAGTTACAACCGACTAGCGGGAGTTCACGAGCAGTACTTC
CASSYNRLAGVHEQYF
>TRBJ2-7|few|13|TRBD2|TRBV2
TGTGCCACCTCCCTAGCGGGTTACTACGAGCAGTACTTC
CATSLAGYYEQYF
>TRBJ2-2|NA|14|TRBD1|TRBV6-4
TGTGCCAGCAGTTACACAGGGGGTACCGGGGAGCTGTTTTTT
CASSYTGGTGELFF
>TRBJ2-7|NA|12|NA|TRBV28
TGTGCCAGGCCGCAGGTACGCAACGAGCAGTACTTC
CARPQVRNEQYF
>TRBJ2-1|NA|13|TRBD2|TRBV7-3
TGTGCCAGCAGGGCAGGCGGGAGTGATGAGCAGTTCTTC
CASRAGGSDEQFF
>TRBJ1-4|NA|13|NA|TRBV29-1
TGCAGCGTTGAGGCAGGCGTTGATGAAAAACTGTTTTTT
CSVEAGVDEKLFF
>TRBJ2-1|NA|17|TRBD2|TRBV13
TGTGCCAGCAGCCAAAAGTCACTAGCGGGAGTAAACAATGAGCAGTTCTTC
CASSQKSLAGVNNEQFF
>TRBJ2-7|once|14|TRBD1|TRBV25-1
TGTGCCAGCAGGGGCGGGACAGGGTCCTACGAGCAGTACTTC
CASRGGTGSYEQYF
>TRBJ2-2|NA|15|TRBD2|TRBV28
TGTGCCACCGAGAGTTCGGCTAGCGGGTTCGGGGAGCTGTTTTTT
CATESSASGFGELFF
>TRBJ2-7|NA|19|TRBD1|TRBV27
TGTGCCAGCACCTCCAGGGGGACAGGGGGCGCAGGGGGGCTCTACGAGCAGTACTTC
CASTSRGTGGAGGLYEQYF
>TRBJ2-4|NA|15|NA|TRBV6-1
TGTGCCAGCATTACAGGGTTTGGTCAGGAAAACATTCAGTACTTC
CASITGFGQENIQYF
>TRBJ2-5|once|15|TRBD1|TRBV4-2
TGTGCCAGCAGCCAACCGGACAGGGTCCAAGAGACCCAGTACTTC
CASSQPDRVQETQYF
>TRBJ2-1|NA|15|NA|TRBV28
TGTGCCAGCTTCCAGCCGGCGGGAAACAACAATGAGCAGTTCTTC
CASFQPAGNNNEQFF
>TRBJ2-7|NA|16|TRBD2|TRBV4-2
TGTGCCAGCAGCCAAGAACTAGCGGGAGGGGCCTACGAGCAGTACTTC
CASSQELAGGAYEQYF
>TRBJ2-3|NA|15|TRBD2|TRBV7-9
TGTGCCAGCAGCTCCGGGACTAGCGTCGCAGATACGCAGTATTTT
CASSSGTSVADTQYF
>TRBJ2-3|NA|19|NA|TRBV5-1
TGCGCCAGCAGCTATAATCCCCGGGAAGGCCCCGTTAGCACAGATACGCAGTATTTT
CASSYNPREGPVSTDTQYF
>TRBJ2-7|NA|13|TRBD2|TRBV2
TGTGCCACCAGACTAGCGGGATTCTACGAGCAGTACTTC
CATRLAGFYEQYF
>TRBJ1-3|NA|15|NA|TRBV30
TGTGCCTGGAGTCCCCTCCGGGGGGGCGGAAACACCATATATTTT
CAWSPLRGGGNTIYF
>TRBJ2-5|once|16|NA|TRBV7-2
TGTGCCAGCAGTAGAAACAGGGTAGGGTTCCAAGAGACCCAGTACTTC
CASSRNRVGFQETQYF
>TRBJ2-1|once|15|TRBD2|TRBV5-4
TGTGCCAGCAGCTTAGCTAGCGGGAGGGAGAATGAGCAGTTCTTC
CASSLASGRENEQFF
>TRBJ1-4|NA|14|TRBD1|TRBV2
TGTGCCAGCTGTCAGGGGGTTTCGGGAGAAAAACTGTTTTTT
CASCQGVSGEKLFF
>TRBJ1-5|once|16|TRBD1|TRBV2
TGTGCCAGCAGGACCGGGACAGGGGACGGCAATCAGCCCCAGCATTTT
CASRTGTGDGNQPQHF
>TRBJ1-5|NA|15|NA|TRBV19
TGTGCCAGTAGTCTCGCCGGGAACCCTTATCAGCCCCAGCATTTT
CASSLAGNPYQPQHF
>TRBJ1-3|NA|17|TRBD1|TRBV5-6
TGTGCCAGCAGCTTGGCCTGGACAGGATATACTGGAAACACCATATATTTT
CASSLAWTGYTGNTIYF
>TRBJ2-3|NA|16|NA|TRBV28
TGTGCCAGCAGTTCCTGGTCCGGGACAAGCACAGATACGCAGTATTTT
CASSSWSGTSTDTQYF
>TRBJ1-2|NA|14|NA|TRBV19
TGTGCCAGTAGTATGAGGTCTTTAAGGAATGGCTACACCTTC
CASSMRSLRNGYTF
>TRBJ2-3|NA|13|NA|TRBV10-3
TGTGCCGTCGCGGGGTTGAGCACAGATACGCAGTATTTT
CAVAGLSTDTQYF
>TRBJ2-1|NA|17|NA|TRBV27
TGTGCCAGCAGTCCGTCGGACCCCGGGAGCTCTGACAATGAGCAGTTCTTC
CASSPSDPGSSDNEQFF
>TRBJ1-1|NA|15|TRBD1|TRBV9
TGTGCCAGCAGCGCCTCCGGGACAGGGGTCCGGAAAGCTTTCTTT
CASSASGTGVRKAFF
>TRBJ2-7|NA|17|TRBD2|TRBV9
TGTGCCAGCAGCGTAGGAGTATTAGCGGGAGCGAACTACGAGCAGTACTTC
CASSVGVLAGANYEQYF
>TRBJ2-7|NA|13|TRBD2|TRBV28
TGTGCCAGCAGCCTTAGCGGGGCCTACGAGCAGTACTTC
CASSLSGAYEQYF
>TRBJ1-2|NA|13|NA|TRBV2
TGTGCCAGCAGCCTGAAGAGGAACTATGGCTACACCTTC
CASSLKRNYGYTF
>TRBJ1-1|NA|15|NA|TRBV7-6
TGTGCCAGCAGCTTAGAGCGTCTAAGCGGCACTGAAGCTTTCTTT
CASSLERLSGTEAFF
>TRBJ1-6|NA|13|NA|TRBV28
TGTGCCAGCAGGCCGGGAAAGAATTCACCCCTCCACTTT
CASRPGKNSPLHF
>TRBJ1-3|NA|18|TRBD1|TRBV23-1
TGCGCCAGTCCCCAAACCGGGACAGGAACTTACTCTGGAAACACCATATATTTT
CASPQTGTGTYSGNTIYF
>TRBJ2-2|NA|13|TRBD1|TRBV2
TGTGCCAGCAGTCGAAACAGGGGGGGGGAGCTGTTTTTT
CASSRNRGGELFF
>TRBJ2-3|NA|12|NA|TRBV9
TGTGCCAGCAGCGTCACGGGAGATACGCAGTATTTT
CASSVTGDTQYF
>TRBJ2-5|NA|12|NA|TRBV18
TGTGCCAGCTCAAAGAGTGAAGAGACCCAGTACTTC
CASSKSEETQYF
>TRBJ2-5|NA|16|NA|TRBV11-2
TGTGCCAGCAGCCTTCGGGAGCAGCTAAACCAAGAGACCCAGTACTTC
CASSLREQLNQETQYF
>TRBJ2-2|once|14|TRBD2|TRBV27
TGTGCCAGCAGTTTGGGACTAGCGGCCGGGGAGCTGTTTTTT
CASSLGLAAGELFF
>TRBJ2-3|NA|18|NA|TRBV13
TGTGCCAGCAGCAGGTTAACAGGGGGGGGAACTAGCACAGATACGCAGTATTTT
CASSRLTGGGTSTDTQYF
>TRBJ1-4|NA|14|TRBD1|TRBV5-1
TGCGCCAGCAGCGCGACAGGGTGGGGGAAAAAACTGTTTTTT
CASSATGWGKKLFF
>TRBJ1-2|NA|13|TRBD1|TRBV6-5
TGTGCCATAAGGGACAGTCTTAACTATGGCTACACCTTC
CAIRDSLNYGYTF
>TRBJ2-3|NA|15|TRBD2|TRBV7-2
TGTGCCAGCAGCCCTAGCGGGAGGGCCGGGGATACGCAGTATTTT
CASSPSGRAGDTQYF
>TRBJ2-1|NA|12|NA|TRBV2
TGTGCCAGCAGTGTAGGGGGCAATGAGCAGTTCTTC
CASSVGGNEQFF
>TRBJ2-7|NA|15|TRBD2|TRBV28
TGTGCCAGCAGAGTAGCGGGAGGGCCTTCCTACGAGCAGTACTTC
CASRVAGGPSYEQYF
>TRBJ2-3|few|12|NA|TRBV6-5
TGTGCCAGCAGGGAGGGTCCAGATACGCAGTATTTT
CASREGPDTQYF